The T cell receptor (beta chain) under discussion was sequenced for a study of shared clonotypes between healthy human individuals. Study-level background: Donor composition was two women and a few men, aged 18 to 49. For every donor, three CD4 naive, three CD4 memory, two CD8 naive and one CD8 memory plates were used.

With respect to this clone: Its antigen remains unidentified.

Evenly divided among several immunoSEQ plates was the genomic DNA of each subset. Sequencing was performed with immunoSEQ multiplex PCR; in TCRdb, only in-frame clones are kept and a portion is missing. The sample holds more than 1.2 million clones, about 98.5% seen once. The CDR3 is 19 amino acids. Germline CDR1 LGHNA, CDR2 YNFKEQ. V was cut by 1 base and J by 0 bases, with 18 bases left in between. General study points: As a rule, naive subsets had a larger estimated richness than memory subsets.

The chain recombines TRBV4-2 with TRBJ2-2, with D possibly matching TRBD1 (6 bases). Sequenced input: naive CD4+ T cells sorted from blood. Subset of the sample: CD45RA+ positively selected. The sequence was collected from a man aged 25-40 years in good health. CDR3 sequence reads: CASSQGQVLAHSNTGELFF. DNA of the CDR3: TGTGCCAGCAGCCAAGGACAGGTCCTCGCCCACTCGAACACCGGGGAGCTGTTTTTT.